Listed below are T cell receptor beta chains from one sample, sequenced in a study of blood T cell repertoires in COVID-19. Assay: immunoSEQ multiplex PCR; the TCRdb copy retains only in-frame clones and omits some. The sample includes about 160,000 clones, 82% of them seen just once. Sequenced material: peripheral blood. The receptors stem from a woman in her 40s with COVID-19, enrolled during active disease. Each CDR3 is given with its conserved first and last residue. Fields, in order: clone size, CDR3 length, D gene, V gene, J gene, CDR3 protein, CDR3 DNA. The D gene is left open where the match is weak. Size is stated for part of the rows, as once, few or many counts, or as a class when the clone is expanded.

abundance: once; len: 13; d_gene: -; v_gene: TRBV27; j_gene: TRBJ1-2; CDR3aa: CASSEGISYGYTF; CDR3nt: TGTGCCAGCAGTGAGGGTATCAGCTATGGCTACACCTTC
abundance: many; len: 13; d_gene: -; v_gene: TRBV12-3/TRBV12-4; j_gene: TRBJ1-5; CDR3aa: CASSLQQFQPQHF; CDR3nt: TGTGCCAGCAGCCTTCAACAGTTTCAGCCCCAGCATTTT
abundance: -; len: 13; d_gene: TRBD2; v_gene: TRBV7-8; j_gene: TRBJ2-7; CDR3aa: CASGASGPYEQYF; CDR3nt: TGTGCCAGCGGGGCTAGCGGCCCCTACGAGCAGTACTTC
abundance: -; len: 16; d_gene: TRBD1; v_gene: TRBV11-3; j_gene: TRBJ2-3; CDR3aa: CASSLSGTGFTDTQYF; CDR3nt: TGTGCCAGCAGCTTATCGGGGACAGGGTTCACAGATACGCAGTATTTT
abundance: -; len: 18; d_gene: -; v_gene: TRBV10-3; j_gene: TRBJ1-2; CDR3aa: CAISGSSGGRANFRGYTF; CDR3nt: TGTGCCATCAGTGGGTCCTCAGGCGGCAGGGCGAATTTCAGGGGCTACACCTTC
abundance: -; len: 16; d_gene: -; v_gene: TRBV5-1; j_gene: TRBJ2-2; CDR3aa: CASSNSPGTWTGELFF; CDR3nt: TGCGCCAGCAGCAACTCACCCGGGACATGGACCGGGGAGCTGTTTTTT
abundance: -; len: 13; d_gene: -; v_gene: TRBV27; j_gene: TRBJ2-1; CDR3aa: CASRDWSDNEQFF; CDR3nt: TGTGCCAGCCGGGACTGGAGTGACAATGAGCAGTTCTTC
abundance: -; len: 16; d_gene: TRBD2; v_gene: TRBV5-6; j_gene: TRBJ2-3; CDR3aa: CASSFGLAVERDTQYF; CDR3nt: TGTGCCAGCAGCTTTGGACTAGCGGTTGAGAGAGATACGCAGTATTTT
abundance: -; len: 13; d_gene: -; v_gene: TRBV12-3/TRBV12-4; j_gene: TRBJ1-1; CDR3aa: CASSFVRGTEAFF; CDR3nt: TGTGCCAGCAGTTTCGTCCGGGGCACTGAAGCTTTCTTT
abundance: -; len: 12; d_gene: -; v_gene: TRBV5-6; j_gene: TRBJ2-3; CDR3aa: CASSLGADTQYF; CDR3nt: TGTGCCAGCAGCTTAGGGGCCGATACGCAGTATTTT
abundance: -; len: 14; d_gene: -; v_gene: TRBV15; j_gene: TRBJ2-5; CDR3aa: CATSRDGLKETQYF; CDR3nt: TGTGCCACCAGCAGAGATGGGCTGAAAGAGACCCAGTACTTC
abundance: -; len: 15; d_gene: TRBD1; v_gene: TRBV2; j_gene: TRBJ1-5; CDR3aa: CASSGQGTRNQPQHF; CDR3nt: TGTGCCAGCAGTGGACAGGGAACTCGGAATCAGCCCCAGCATTTT
abundance: -; len: 15; d_gene: TRBD1; v_gene: TRBV7-9; j_gene: TRBJ1-1; CDR3aa: CASSLAGGRATEAFF; CDR3nt: TGTGCCAGCAGCCTGGCAGGGGGCCGTGCCACTGAAGCTTTCTTT
abundance: -; len: 14; d_gene: -; v_gene: TRBV7-9; j_gene: TRBJ2-4; CDR3aa: CASSLEAGKNIQYF; CDR3nt: TGTGCCAGCAGCTTAGAGGCGGGGAAAAACATTCAGTACTTC
abundance: -; len: 13; d_gene: -; v_gene: TRBV21-1; j_gene: TRBJ1-6; CDR3aa: CACRLNWNSPLHF; CDR3nt: TGTGCCTGCAGACTGAACTGGAATTCACCCCTCCACTTT
abundance: once; len: 8; d_gene: -; v_gene: TRBV12-3/TRBV12-4; j_gene: TRBJ1-2; CDR3aa: CATSGYTF; CDR3nt: TGTGCCACCTCTGGCTACACCTTC
abundance: -; len: 15; d_gene: TRBD2; v_gene: TRBV7-7; j_gene: TRBJ2-5; CDR3aa: CASSALAGGQETQYF; CDR3nt: TGTGCTAGCAGCGCCCTAGCGGGGGGTCAAGAGACCCAGTACTTC
abundance: few; len: 14; d_gene: TRBD1; v_gene: TRBV19; j_gene: TRBJ1-2; CDR3aa: CASSEQGSNYGYTF; CDR3nt: TGTGCCAGTAGTGAACAGGGGTCGAACTATGGCTACACCTTC
abundance: -; len: 17; d_gene: TRBD1; v_gene: TRBV5-1; j_gene: TRBJ2-6; CDR3aa: CASSLWTGGSGANVLTF; CDR3nt: TGCGCCAGCAGCTTGTGGACAGGGGGCTCTGGGGCCAACGTCCTGACTTTC
abundance: once; len: 13; d_gene: -; v_gene: TRBV5-1; j_gene: TRBJ2-1; CDR3aa: CASSLNSRWEQFF; CDR3nt: TGCGCCAGCAGCTTGAACTCCCGTTGGGAGCAGTTCTTC
abundance: once; len: 13; d_gene: -; v_gene: TRBV7-2; j_gene: TRBJ1-4; CDR3aa: CASRQDSYEKLFF; CDR3nt: TGTGCCAGCAGGCAAGACAGCTATGAAAAACTGTTTTTT
abundance: -; len: 14; d_gene: -; v_gene: TRBV4-1; j_gene: TRBJ1-1; CDR3aa: CASSLGGTLTEAFF; CDR3nt: TGCGCCAGCAGCCTAGGAGGGACGTTGACTGAAGCTTTCTTT